Below, 19 T cell receptor beta chains from the same sample are listed, as sequenced in a study of response to subunit inactivated influenza vaccine. TCRdb recomputed calls from the RT-PCR reads with MiXCR, one row per CDR3 protein. The profile shows more than 500,000 distinct CDR3 sequences, around 11% of them singletons. This same sample was also part of a study on T cells expressing NK-cell markers. From that second work: What made the TCR beta cDNA was 5'RACE template switching with UMIs.

The source was PBMCs from blood, collected on the day of vaccination. These receptors originate from a man aged 50-60 years who received an inactivated influenza vaccine.

This clonotype appeared many times. The chain recombines TRBV20-1 with TRBJ2-5; a possible D gene is TRBD1 (5 bases). The V end was cut by 3 bases, the J end by 4 bases, with 9 bases between. The V gene's germline CDR1 is DFQATT and CDR2 SNEGSKA (reference sequence). The CDR3 has 12 residues. DNA of the CDR3: TGCAGTGCTAGCCAGGGCGCAGAGACCCAGTACTTC. This sequence encodes CSASQGAETQYF.

The CDR3 sequence is CAWRISVTGNTIYF. The CDR3 DNA is TGTGCCTGGAGGATATCGGTTACTGGAAACACCATATATTTT. The chain employs TRBV30 and TRBJ1-3; unclear D gene. The CDR3 consists of 14 residues. V lost 3 bases and J lost 2, with 11 bases in between. Germline V gives CDR1 GTSNPN, CDR2 SVGIG (reference sequence).

This clonotype has more than one count but fewer than ten. The chain employs TRBV4-3 and TRBJ2-4; D possibly matches TRBD1 or TRBD2 (6 bases each). This CDR3 is 14 amino acids long. Trimming took off 0 bases at V and 7 bases at J, with 10 bases between the two ends. The germline gives CDR1 LGHNA, CDR2 YSLEER. CDR3: CASSQDRGGNIQYF. The CDR3 DNA follows: TGCGCCAGCAGCCAAGACAGGGGAGGTAACATTCAGTACTTC.

CDR3 sequence (DNA): TGTGCCAGCAGTTACTCGAAAGGGACAGGGTTTCACTACGAGCAGTACTTC. It is translated as CASSYSKGTGFHYEQYF. The chain joins TRBV6-5 to TRBJ2-7; 9 bases line up with TRBD1. The ends lost 0 bases at V and 3 bases at J; junction bases unmatched: 9. The V gene's germline CDR1 is MNHEY and CDR2 SVGAGI. The CDR3 is made up of 17 amino acids.

This clonotype occurred a few times. V gene TRBV6-5 combines with J gene TRBJ2-7, with 9 positions matching TRBD2. CDR1 is MNHEY and CDR2 is SVGAGI in the germline V gene. V lost 0 bases, J lost 2 bases, and 8 bases stayed unmatched. The CDR3 spans 17 residues. The CDR3 bases are TGTGCCAGCAGTTACTCGTTTCCGCGGGAGGGCCCCTACGAGCAGTACTTC. As protein: CASSYSFPREGPYEQYF.

CDR3 amino acids: CASSLAPQGANVLTF. Here the CDR3 DNA reads TGCGCCAGCAGCTTGGCCCCGCAAGGGGCCAACGTCCTGACTTTC. The chain is built from TRBV5-1 and TRBJ2-6; D uncertain. This CDR3 region has 15 residues. Deletions cut 0 bases from V and 4 bases from J, with 8 bases between. In germline, CDR1 is SGHRS, CDR2 YFSETQ. Filled out from reference TRBV5-1 and TRBJ2-6, the complete variable domain reads KAGVTQTPRYLIKTRGQQVTLSCSPISGHRSVSWYQQTPGQGLQFLFEYFSETQRNKGNFPGRFSGRQFSNSRSEMNVSTLELGDSALYLCASSLAPQGANVLTFGAGSRLTVL.

The rearrangement links TRBV28 to TRBJ2-1; 8 bases agree with TRBD2. The CDR3 runs 21 residues. Per germline, CDR1 MDHEN and CDR2 SYDVKM. The trim removed 3 bases at V and 0 bases at J, leaving 19 bases unmatched. The chain's CDR3 is CASSLTLLPRLASISYNEQFF. The DNA of the CDR3 is TGTGCCAGCAGTTTGACTTTACTACCTAGACTAGCGTCAATCTCCTACAATGAGCAGTTCTTC.

This sequence joins TRBV12-3 or TRBV12-4 and TRBJ2-7; 7 bases map to TRBD2. After removal of 6 bases from V and 4 bases from J, the junction contained 9 bases not matched to a gene. CDR3 size: 14 residues. The CDR3 loop is CASSYSGPGYEQYF. CDR3 nucleotide sequence: TGTGCCAGCAGCTATAGCGGGCCCGGGTACGAGCAGTACTTC.

V is TRBV11-2 and J is TRBJ2-7; 13 bases line up with TRBD2. CDR1 and CDR2 from the germline V gene are SGHAT and FQNNGV. The J segment lost 6 bases and the V segment lost 6 bases, leaving 5 bases of the junction unmatched. This CDR3 has 14 residues. CDR3 in amino acids: CASRHGTSGVEQYF. The CDR3 nucleotides read TGTGCCAGCAGACACGGGACTAGCGGGGTCGAGCAGTACTTC.

This clonotype occurred a few times. This chain connects TRBV7-8 to TRBJ2-1, with TRBD2 matching over 14 bases. This CDR3 has 15 residues. The trim removed 5 bases at V and 11 bases at J, leaving 8 bases unmatched. Germline lookup yields CDR1 SGHVS and CDR2 FQNEAQ. The CDR3 nucleotides are TGTGCCAGCAGCCCCCGACTAGCGGGAGGGCGTCAGCAGTTCTTC. This encodes CASSPRLAGGRQQFF.

Only a few counts were recorded for this clonotype. CDR3 sequence reads: CASSYGTSVTDTQYF. The CDR3 DNA follows: TGTGCCAGCAGTTACGGGACTAGCGTTACAGATACGCAGTATTTT. The rearrangement joins TRBV6-2 or TRBV6-3 to TRBJ2-3; 10 bases agree with TRBD2. The V gene's germline CDR1 is MNHEY and CDR2 SVGEGT. This CDR3 is built from 15 residues. V lost 2 bases to trimming and J lost 3 bases; unmatched junction nucleotides: 2.

This clonotype was observed a handful of times. This CDR3 reads CASSIPGLLNTGELFF. In DNA form, the CDR3 reads TGTGCCAGTAGTATCCCGGGACTGTTGAACACCGGGGAGCTGTTTTTT. The chain joins TRBV19 to TRBJ2-2, with D possibly TRBD2 on 6 matching bases. The CDR3 totals 16 residues. The germline CDR1 and CDR2 sequences are LNHDA and SQIVND (reference sequence). The V end lost 3 bases, the J end lost 1 base, and 12 bases lay between the germline ends.

This clonotype has a handful of counts. The rearrangement uses TRBV15 and TRBJ2-6; tentative D call: TRBD2 (6 bases). This CDR3 spans 15 amino acids. CDR1 and CDR2 (germline): LNHNV, YYDKDF (reference sequence). V was trimmed by 1 base and J by 3 bases, leaving 7 bases between them. The CDR3 DNA is TGTGCCACCAGCAGAGTGGGACTTGGGGCCAACGTCCTGACTTTC. Translating gives CATSRVGLGANVLTF. The full variable domain, completed using reference TRBV15 and TRBJ2-6, is DAMVIQNPRYQVTQFGKPVTLSCSQTLNHNVMYWYQQKSSQAPKLLFHYYDKDFNNEADTPDNFQSRRPNTSFCFLDIRSPGLGDTAMYLCATSRVGLGANVLTFGAGSRLTVL.

There are many counts of this clonotype. The chain is built from TRBV12-3 or TRBV12-4 and TRBJ2-7; D is unclear. The CDR3 runs 14 residues. V was shortened by 3 bases and J by 6 bases, with 15 bases between the two germline ends. CDR3 in DNA: TGTGCCAGCAGTTTTTCTGTGGTTGGGGTCGAGCAGTACTTC. It encodes CASSFSVVGVEQYF.

At least ten counts were recorded for this clonotype. The CDR3 is CSATPRRELFF. The CDR3 bases are TGCAGTGCCACCCCACGCCGGGAGCTGTTTTTT. The chain recombines TRBV20-1 with TRBJ2-2; D gene ambiguous. Per germline, CDR1 DFQATT and CDR2 SNEGSKA (reference sequence). CDR3 length: 11 amino acids. Trimming removed 6 bases at V and 9 bases at J, with 11 bases between.

Here the CDR3 DNA reads TGTGCCAGCAGCTCACTGACAGTTATCTATGGCTACACCTTC. Its translation: CASSSLTVIYGYTF. The chain recombines TRBV6-1 with TRBJ1-2; the D gene is possibly TRBD1 (5 bases). CDR1 is MNHNS, CDR2 SASEGT, per germline. The V and J ends lost 6 bases and 4 bases respectively, with 15 bases between them. The CDR3 extends over 14 amino acids.

On this clonotype itself: A read error is possible here, since a much larger clone lies one base away. The rearrangement uses TRBV5-1 and TRBJ2-2; D not certain. This CDR3 contains 13 residues. Germline lookup yields CDR1 SGHRS and CDR2 YFSETQ. V was shortened by 3 bases and J by 10 bases, with 13 bases between the two germline ends. CDR3 region: CASSWEGLVELFF. CDR3 nucleotides: TGCGCCAGCAGCTGGGAAGGCCTCGTGGAGCTGTTTTTT. The whole variable domain, remainder taken from reference TRBV5-1 and TRBJ2-2, is KAGVTQTPRYLIKTRGQQVTLSCSPISGHRSVSWYQQTPGQGLQFLFEYFSETQRNKGNFPGRFSGRQFSNSRSEMNVSTLELGDSALYLCASSWEGLVELFFGEGSRLTVL.

At least ten counts were recorded for this clonotype. V usage is TRBV7-2 and J usage is TRBJ2-1; D is ambiguous. The germline gives CDR1 SGHTA, CDR2 FQGNSA. The germline V and J ends were trimmed by 2 bases and 9 bases, with 8 bases remaining between them. The CDR3 is made up of 12 amino acids. DNA for the CDR3: TGTGCCAGCAGCTTATACGTCAGTGAGCAGTTCTTC. It translates to CASSLYVSEQFF.

The chain combines TRBV7-3 with TRBJ2-5; D is ambiguous. CDR3 length equals 13 residues. Trimming left V 1 base short and J 4 bases short, with 7 bases between. Germline CDR1 and CDR2: SGHTA and FQGTGA. The DNA for the CDR3 is TGTGCCAGCAGCTTAAGTTACGGAGAGACCCAGTACTTC. Protein: CASSLSYGETQYF.